The next 22 T cell receptor beta chains were all read from a single sample in a study of T cells in Graves' hyperthyroidism and ophthalmopathy. Amplification of TCR beta CDR3 regions was performed using RNA transcripts as template. The TCR CDR3 first-round RT-PCR relied on the HTBI primer set. TCRdb reanalysed the multiplex PCR reads using MiXCR and keeps one entry per CDR3 protein. The sample shows about 560,000 distinct CDR3 sequences, 16% of them seen only once. Sequencing used blood. The receptors shown here come from a woman aged 18-35 years with Graves' hyperthyroidism.

This clonotype was recorded a few times. This rearrangement joins TRBV6-2 or TRBV6-3 to TRBJ2-3; no firm D call. The CDR3 is 13 amino acids. Germline CDR1 reads MNHEY; CDR2 reads SVGEGT. V shed 6 bases and J shed 4 bases, with 11 bases lying between them. The CDR3 DNA sequence: TGTGCCAGCAGCACCCACTCATCAGATACGCAGTATTTT. It is translated as CASSTHSSDTQYF.

A word on this clonotype: A much larger clonotype is one base distant, so this may be a read error. This chain connects TRBV2 to TRBJ1-4, with 7 positions matching TRBD1. The CDR3 length is 14 residues. Germline CDR1 and CDR2: SNHLY and FYNNEI. The DNA of the CDR3 is TGTGCCTGCAGTGAAGACAGGGCGGGGGAAAAACTGTTTTTT. Encoded protein: CACSEDRAGEKLFF.

This clonotype was picked up a small number of times. The chain uses TRBV7-3 and TRBJ2-1; 9 nucleotides line up with TRBD1. Germline V lookup: CDR1 SGHTA, CDR2 FQGTGA. This CDR3 has 17 residues. The ends lost 1 base at V and 9 bases at J; junction bases unmatched: 13. The CDR3 DNA follows: TGTGCCAGCAGCTTAAGAGGCCGGGACAGGGATTGGGGTGAGCAGTTCTTC. Its protein is CASSLRGRDRDWGEQFF.

This clonotype occurred many times. The chain couples TRBV2 to TRBJ1-2; TRBD1 agrees at 8 bases. The germline gives CDR1 SNHLY, CDR2 FYNNEI. V was pared by 4 bases and J by 7 bases, with 5 bases of the junction left unmatched. This CDR3 is 13 amino acids long. CDR3 loop: CASSVGRGRGYTF. DNA of the CDR3: TGTGCCAGCAGTGTTGGCAGGGGGCGTGGCTACACCTTC.

This clonotype was found many times. This CDR3 reads CASTLQGWEGYTF. As DNA, the CDR3 is TGTGCCAGCACCTTACAGGGCTGGGAAGGCTACACCTTC. V and J are TRBV12-3 or TRBV12-4 and TRBJ1-2, with D possibly being TRBD1 (6 bases). The CDR3 length is 13 residues. Trimming pared 7 bases from V and 8 bases from J, leaving 17 bases between.

This clonotype was seen many times. This chain links TRBV11-2 with TRBJ2-7, with 7 bases aligning to TRBD2. The germline V gene has CDR1 SGHAT and CDR2 FQNNGV. After removal of 1 base from V and 6 bases from J, the junction contained 0 bases not matched to a gene. This CDR3 comprises 12 residues. The CDR3 sequence: CASSLAGGEQYF. The CDR3 DNA sequence: TGTGCCAGCAGCTTAGCGGGGGGCGAGCAGTACTTC.

A single count supports this clonotype. The rearrangement uses TRBV5-4 and TRBJ2-7; weak D call: TRBD2 (7 bases). The CDR3 runs to 15 residues. Germline CDR1 is SGHNT and CDR2 is YYREEE (reference sequence). V was clipped by 2 bases and J by 5 bases, with 17 bases between them. CDR3 protein: CASSLMRGGVNEQYF. The DNA for the CDR3 is TGTGCCAGCAGCTTAATGAGGGGGGGCGTCAACGAGCAGTACTTC. Supplemented by reference TRBV5-4 and TRBJ2-7, the full variable domain reads ETGVTQSPTHLIKTRGQQVTLRCSSQSGHNTVSWYQQALGQGPQFIFQYYREEENGRGNFPPRFSGLQFPNYSSELNVNALELDDSALYLCASSLMRGGVNEQYFGPGTRLTVT.

Regarding this clonotype: This could be a read error, since a much larger clone is one nucleotide away. This rearrangement joins TRBV30 to TRBJ2-5; 10 bases match TRBD2. Germline V CDR1 and CDR2: GTSNPN, SVGIG (reference sequence). CDR3 length: 12 amino acids. In DNA form, the CDR3 reads TGTGCCTGGGTAGCGGGAGGAGAGACCCAGCACTTC. Residues: CAWVAGGETQHF. The full variable domain, in which reference TRBV30 and TRBJ2-5 provide the parts outside the CDR3, is SQTIHQWPATLVQPVGSPLSLECTVEGTSNPNLYWYRQAAGRGLQLLFYSVGIGQISSEVPQNLSASRPQDRQFILSSKKLLLSDSGFYLCAWVAGGETQHFGPGTRLLVL.

This clonotype has more than one count but fewer than ten. V and J are TRBV10-3 and TRBJ2-5; tentatively, D is TRBD2 (5 bases). The CDR3 consists of 12 residues. Trimming removed 4 bases from V and 5 bases from J, with 8 bases in between. Germline CDR1 reads ENHRY; CDR2 reads SYGVKD. The CDR3 DNA follows: TGTGCCATCAGTGGCGGGTCGGAGACCCAGTACTTC. Its protein is CAISGGSETQYF.

The chain recombines TRBV12-3 or TRBV12-4 with TRBJ2-5; a weak D match, TRBD2 (5 bases). The CDR3 contains 12 residues. Trimming removed 6 bases from V and 13 bases from J, with 18 bases in between. The CDR3, as DNA: TGTGCCAGCAGCCCGAGGTCCGGGGTAACGTACTTC. Protein sequence: CASSPRSGVTYF.

This sequence joins TRBV11-3 and TRBJ2-2; D unresolved. This CDR3 has 16 amino acids. V was cut by 1 base and J by 3 bases, with 12 bases left in between. The germline CDR1 and CDR2 sequences are SGHNT and YENEEA. The CDR3 is CASSLGTRGYTGELFF. The CDR3 DNA reads TGTGCCAGCAGCTTAGGAACCCGTGGGTACACCGGGGAGCTGTTTTTT. Combining the CDR3 with reference TRBV11-3 and TRBJ2-2 gives the whole variable domain EAGVVQSPRYKIIEKKQPVAFWCNPISGHNTLYWYLQNLGQGPELLIRYENEEAVDDSQLPKDRFSAERLKGVDSTLKIQPAELGDSAVYLCASSLGTRGYTGELFFGEGSRLTVL.

There are many counts of this clonotype. This chain links TRBV20-1 with TRBJ2-1, with 10 bases lining up with TRBD2. The CDR3 extends over 17 amino acids. With 5 bases clipped from V and 0 bases from J, the junction kept 10 bases outside the gene matches. CDR1 and CDR2 (germline): DFQATT, SNEGSKA (reference sequence). Written as DNA, the CDR3 is TGCAGTGCTCCGAGACTAGCGGGCAGGGCCTCCTACAATGAGCAGTTCTTC. Encoded protein: CSAPRLAGRASYNEQFF.

This clonotype has only a few counts. Its ends do not fully match the called genes, so a read error is possible. The chain uses TRBV13 and TRBJ1-1; D might be TRBD1 (5 bases). Germline-derived CDR1 and CDR2 are PRHDT and FYEKMQ (reference sequence). The CDR3 loop spans 20 amino acids. The CDR3 protein is CASSLSAGEPNDLVNTGAFF. The DNA for the CDR3 is TGTGCCAGCAGCTTATCGGCGGGGGAACCCAACGACCTTGTGAACACTGGAGCTTTCTTT.

This chain uses TRBV12-5 with TRBJ2-1; 9 bases agree with TRBD1. The CDR3 is 16 amino acids. Germline values: CDR1 LGHNT, CDR2 FRNRAP. V was clipped by 4 bases and J by 6 bases; unmatched bases: 10. The CDR3 coding sequence is TGTGCTAGTGGTTCCCCCCGGGACAGGGCAGGCAATGAGCAGTTCTTC. It is translated as CASGSPRDRAGNEQFF.

There are many counts of this clonotype. This rearrangement joins TRBV20-1 to TRBJ2-7, with D unclear. Trimming took off 2 bases at V and 0 bases at J, with 8 bases between the two ends. This CDR3 is 13 amino acids long. The V gene's germline CDR1 is DFQATT and CDR2 SNEGSKA (reference sequence). CDR3 nucleotide sequence: TGCAGTGCTAGACCAAGTTCCTCCTACGAGCAGTACTTC. Protein: CSARPSSSYEQYF.

This clonotype has more than one count but fewer than ten. The rearrangement uses TRBV10-1 and TRBJ2-7; 12 bases are shared with TRBD1. The CDR3 is 16 residues long. The germline gives CDR1 WNHNN, CDR2 SYGVQD (reference sequence). The trim removed 4 bases at V and 3 bases at J, leaving 7 bases unmatched. This chain's CDR3 is CASSGLGTGGFYEQYF. In DNA, the CDR3 is TGCGCCAGCAGTGGACTTGGGACAGGGGGCTTCTACGAGCAGTACTTC.

Worth noting for this clonotype: A read error may produce the germline difference seen at one junction end. This chain joins TRBV2 and TRBJ2-3, with 8 bases that match TRBD2. The CDR3 has 14 residues. Germline V CDR1 and CDR2: SNHLY, FYNNEI. The CDR3 DNA reads as TGTGCCAGCAGAGAAGCGGGGGCCACAGATACGCAGTATTTT. Protein product: CASREAGATDTQYF.

The CDR3 reads CASNGGYTEAFF. Here the CDR3 DNA reads TGTGCCAGCAATGGGGGCTACACTGAAGCTTTCTTT. The chain links TRBV6-2 or TRBV6-3 to TRBJ1-1; tentative D call: TRBD1 (6 bases). Per the germline V gene, CDR1 is MNHEY and CDR2 is SVGEGT. The CDR3 covers 12 residues. Between the trimmed V and J ends, which lost 7 bases and 3 bases, there was a span of 9 bases.

The genes are TRBV20-1 and TRBJ2-1; possible D gene TRBD2, 6 bases. The V gene's germline CDR1 is DFQATT and CDR2 SNEGSKA (reference sequence). This CDR3 has 15 residues. V gave up 2 bases and J gave up 2 bases, with 13 bases separating them. The DNA for the CDR3 is TGCAGTGCTAGACCTCTTAGCGGAGCCTACAATGAGCAGTTCTTC. Translated: CSARPLSGAYNEQFF.

This clonotype has just a few counts. The chain employs TRBV30 and TRBJ2-1; TRBD2 matches at 11 bases. This CDR3 region has 15 residues. The V segment lost 8 bases and the J segment 0 bases; nucleotides outside the gene matches: 6. Germline V gene lookup returns CDR1 GTSNPN and CDR2 SVGIG (reference sequence). The CDR3 is CARSGRVISYNEQFF. As DNA, the CDR3 is TGTGCCCGTAGCGGGAGGGTTATCTCCTACAATGAGCAGTTCTTC.

This clonotype appeared many times. The rearrangement uses TRBV2 and TRBJ2-5, with 13 bases lining up with TRBD2. The germline V gene encodes CDR1 SNHLY and CDR2 FYNNEI. V gave up 4 bases and J gave up 4 bases; unmatched junction bases: 3. The CDR3 extends over 15 amino acids. The CDR3 reads CASSGGLAGTETQYF. CDR3 sequence (DNA): TGTGCCAGCAGTGGGGGACTAGCGGGGACAGAGACCCAGTACTTC.

The chain links TRBV27 to TRBJ1-1, with D hard to call. There are 14 residues in the CDR3. Trimming shortened V by 3 bases and J by 0 bases, and 8 bases separated the two germline ends. Germline V gene data show CDR1 as MNHEY and CDR2 as SMNVEV (reference sequence). Written as DNA, the CDR3 is TGTGCCAGCAGTTTTTTAGACATGAACACTGAAGCTTTCTTT. Its protein is CASSFLDMNTEAFF.